This entry features one T cell receptor (beta chain) sequence. Its target is not known. UMIs were included in TCR beta cDNA generated by 5'RACE template switching. TCRdb re-called the 5' RACE reads; one entry per CDR3 protein, DNA not given. The sample data list a few hundred thousand distinct CDR3 sequences. This sample was included in a study of T cells expressing NK-cell markers. Study-level background: It was sorted CD3+CD56-NKG2C+, CD3+CD56+NKG2C- and CD3+CD56+NKG2C+ T cells that provided the TCR beta repertoires. Findings of the study overall: Once again these clonotypes came out on top in the CD3+CD56-NKG2C+ fraction of four donors. Of CD8+ T cells, about 1.0-8% belonged to dominant NKG2C+ clonotypes in 5 or 6 donors.

The specimen was blood T cells: a sorted CD56 or NKG2C T cell subset, CD4+ or CD8+ T cells, or bulk PBMC T cells (not recorded which). The source is a man aged 18-69 years in good health.

CDR3 in amino acids: CAIAGGTRGNTGELFF. The rearrangement joins TRBV10-3 to TRBJ2-2; the D call of TRBD1 rests on TCRdb alone, since no DNA is present to check it. Germline V gene sequence: CDR1 ENHRY, CDR2 SYGVKD. The length of the CDR3 is 16 residues.